These 11 T cell receptor beta chains were sequenced from one sample in a study of spatial heterogeneity in lung cancer. Study-wide results and limits: Within tumors, counts of expanded alpha and beta TCRs tracked tumor mutation counts.

The time point denotes: sample taken at primary tumor resection. What these receptors recognize is not known. MiXCR, applied by TCRdb to the 5' RACE reads, yields one record per CDR3 protein. The table has over a thousand distinct CDR3 sequences, around 10% seen once; the top ten hold approximately 28%. The input for sequencing was lung tumor tissue, taken at surgery. The receptors derive from a female donor with early-stage non-small cell lung cancer.

This clonotype is labeled medium-sized (0.01 to 0.1%). This may be a read error: a much more frequent sequence differs by one nucleotide. This beta chain is a stray sequence in a library constructed for alpha chains; its clone size is not meaningful. The chain combines TRBV28 with TRBJ2-7; unclear D gene. Between the trimmed V and J ends, which lost 7 bases and 3 bases, there was a span of 10 bases. The CDR3 runs 12 residues. Per the germline V gene, CDR1 is MDHEN and CDR2 is SYDVKM. The CDR3 protein is CASTSTSYEQYF. The CDR3 nucleotides are TGTGCCAGCACTTCCACGAGCTACGAGCAGTACTTC.

This clonotype is labeled as medium-sized. This beta chain is a stray read from a library made for alpha chains; its abundance is not meaningful. The CDR3 spells CASSPTSSGSSGEQFF. As DNA, the CDR3 is TGTGCCAGCAGCCCCACGTCTAGCGGGAGCTCTGGTGAGCAGTTCTTC. The gene calls are TRBV7-3 and TRBJ2-1; 10 bases align to TRBD2. Germline values: CDR1 SGHTA, CDR2 FQGTGA. V dropped 5 bases and J dropped 9; count of bases not matched to a gene: 13. The CDR3 contains 16 residues.

This clonotype is labeled medium-sized (0.01 to 0.1%). A library made for alpha chains picked up this beta chain off target, so its size means little. The chain employs TRBV4-3 and TRBJ1-5; the match to TRBD1 covers 11 bases. Looked up from germline, CDR1 is LGHNA and CDR2 is YSLEER. The length of the CDR3 is 18 residues. The trim removed 1 base at V and 7 bases at J, leaving 12 bases unmatched. CDR3 coding DNA: TGCGCCAGCAGCCAAGGGGGTCTGGACAGGGGGCCAGGGCAGCCCCAGCATTTT. This translates into CASSQGGLDRGPGQPQHF.

At least ten counts were recorded for this clonotype. This beta chain is a stray read from a library made for alpha chains; its abundance is not meaningful. The chain carries TRBV7-4 and TRBJ2-1, with TRBD2 as a possible D gene (6 bases). The germline gives CDR1 SGHVT, CDR2 SQSDAQ. The CDR3 runs to 15 residues. Trimming took off 4 bases at V and 7 bases at J, with 17 bases between the two ends. The CDR3 DNA is TGTGCCAGCAGCTGGGTAGCGGCGAAGGAAAATGAGCAGTTCTTC. Its protein is CASSWVAAKENEQFF. The full variable domain, in which reference TRBV7-4 and TRBJ2-1 provide the parts outside the CDR3, is GAGVSQSPRYKVAKRGRDVALRCDSISGHVTLYWYRQTLGQGSEVLTYSQSDAQRDKSGRPSGRFSAERPERSVSTLKIQRTEQGDSAVYLCASSWVAAKENEQFFGPGTRLTVL.

A few counts support this clonotype. Being off target in a library aimed at alpha chains, this beta chain has a size of little meaning. J is TRBJ2-2 and V is TRBV10-3, with a weak D call TRBD1 (6 bases). Germline V gene data show CDR1 as ENHRY and CDR2 as SYGVKD. The CDR3 is 13 amino acids. V was clipped by 4 bases and J by 7 bases, with 10 bases between them. The DNA of the CDR3 is TGTGCCATCAGTGGGACAGCCGGCGGGGAGCTGTTTTTT. Translating gives CAISGTAGGELFF.

This clonotype is medium-sized in the sample. This beta chain appears as a stray read in a library generated for alpha chains; its size is not informative. The chain carries TRBV2 and TRBJ2-7, with D possibly TRBD2 on 5 matching bases. Germline CDR1 SNHLY, CDR2 FYNNEI. V lost 8 bases and J 0 bases, leaving 17 bases between the germline ends. The CDR3 has 15 residues. This CDR3 reads CASEKSSGDSYEQYF. In DNA form, the CDR3 reads TGTGCCAGCGAGAAGTCGAGCGGAGACTCCTACGAGCAGTACTTC.

This clonotype occurred a few times. A library prepared for alpha chains yielded this beta chain as an off-target read; its size is of little meaning. V is TRBV7-2 and J is TRBJ2-2; TRBD2 agrees at 7 bases. In germline, CDR1 is SGHTA, CDR2 FQGNSA. The CDR3 runs to 14 residues. With 1 base clipped from V and 8 bases from J, the junction kept 4 bases outside the gene matches. CDR3 DNA: TGTGCCAGCAGCTTAGGTAGCGGGTCGGGGGAGCTGTTTTTT. Residues: CASSLGSGSGELFF.

Concerning this clonotype: The library was prepared for alpha chains; this beta chain is a stray read, so its frequency means little. The V gene is TRBV7-2, the J gene TRBJ2-5; D perhaps matches TRBD1 (7 bases). The CDR3 consists of 14 residues. V shed 3 bases and J shed 5 bases, with 13 bases lying between them. Germline-derived CDR1 and CDR2 are SGHTA and FQGNSA. The CDR3 region is CASSFGGGQETQYF. The CDR3 nucleotides are TGTGCCAGCAGCTTTGGAGGGGGACAGGAGACCCAGTACTTC.

By its share, this clonotype is medium-sized. This beta chain was picked up by a library intended for alpha chains and is off target, so its count carries little meaning. J is TRBJ2-7 and V is TRBV7-2; 7 nucleotides line up with TRBD1. The CDR3 is made up of 13 amino acids. CDR1 is SGHTA and CDR2 is FQGNSA in the germline V gene. The junction had 3 bases not matched to a gene; V was cut back by 4 bases and J by 3 bases. The CDR3 nucleotides are TGTGCCAGCAGCTCCAGGGACAGCTACGAGCAGTACTTC. Translated: CASSSRDSYEQYF.

This clonotype was detected a few times. This beta chain came through as a stray read in a library set up for alpha chains, and its size says little. V and J are TRBV3-1 and TRBJ2-7; D remains ambiguous. The ends were cut back, 0 bases at V and 6 bases at J, with 6 bases in the middle. CDR3 size: 12 residues. Germline values: CDR1 LGHDT, CDR2 YNNKEL (reference sequence). CDR3 residues: CASSQESLEQYF. DNA for the CDR3: TGTGCCAGCAGCCAAGAGAGCCTCGAGCAGTACTTC.

In its sample, this clonotype ranks as medium-sized. This beta chain is a stray sequence in a library constructed for alpha chains; its clone size is not meaningful. The chain employs TRBV7-8 and TRBJ2-7, with D perhaps matching TRBD1 (5 bases). The germline gives CDR1 SGHVS, CDR2 FQNEAQ. The CDR3 extends over 13 amino acids. Trimming left V 2 bases short and J 1 base short, with 6 bases between. CDR3 residues: CASSLRQSYEQYF. DNA for the CDR3: TGTGCCAGCAGCTTACGACAGTCCTACGAGCAGTACTTC.